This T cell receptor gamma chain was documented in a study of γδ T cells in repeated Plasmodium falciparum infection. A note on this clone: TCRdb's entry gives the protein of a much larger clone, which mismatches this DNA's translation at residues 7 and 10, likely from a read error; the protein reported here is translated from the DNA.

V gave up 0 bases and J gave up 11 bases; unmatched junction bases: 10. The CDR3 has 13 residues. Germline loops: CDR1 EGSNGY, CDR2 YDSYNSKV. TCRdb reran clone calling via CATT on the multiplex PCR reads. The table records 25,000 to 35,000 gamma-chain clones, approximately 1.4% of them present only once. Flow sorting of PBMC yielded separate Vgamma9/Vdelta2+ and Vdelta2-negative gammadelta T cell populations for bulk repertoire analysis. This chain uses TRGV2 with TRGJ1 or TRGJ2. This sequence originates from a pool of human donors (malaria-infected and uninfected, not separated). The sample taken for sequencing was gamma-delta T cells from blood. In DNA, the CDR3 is TGTGCCACCTGGGACGGGCGCACGGGGGAGAAACTCTTT. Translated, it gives CATWDGRTGEKLF.